This T cell receptor (beta chain) was sequenced for a study of shared clonotypes between healthy human individuals. Study-level information: The study drew on two women and a few men aged 18 to 49 as donors. CD8 memory received one plate per donor, CD8 naive two, CD4 memory three and CD4 naive three.

CD45RO-negative cells were positively selected for CCR7, leaving out terminally differentiated effector memory CD45RA+ cells. Those who donated were healthy HIV-negative adults, with no recent acute infections or vaccinations reported. The CDR3 extends over 14 amino acids. Trimming cost V 6 bases and J 5 bases, with 13 bases left between them. Germline CDR1 and CDR2: KGHSH and LQKENI. Profiling relied on immunoSEQ multiplex PCR, and the TCRdb table lists in-frame clones only, not all of them. The table records around 610,000 clones, 90% to 97% of them present only once. The J gene is TRBJ1-4, the V gene TRBV18; maybe TRBD1 (5 bases). This clonotype was sampled from a woman aged 25-40 years in good health. The sample comprised naive CD8+ T cells sorted from blood. Here the CDR3 reads CASSRDGKNEKLFF. CDR3 coding DNA: TGTGCCAGCTCCAGGGACGGGAAAAATGAAAAACTGTTTTTT.